This T cell receptor beta chain originates from a study of blood T cell repertoires in COVID-19. Study information: The United States, Italy and Spain provided the acute and convalescent COVID-19 samples. In each case, the material was cDNA or gDNA derived from T cells, B-cell-depleted T cells, or PBMCs.

Per the original methods: Nucleated cell number was recorded as an estimate derived from reference gene primer amplification. TCRdb keeps only in-frame clones here, not all; method: immunoSEQ multiplex PCR. Clone size and V and J calls were adopted from that table, with D and trimming inferred from the DNA. The profile covers about 37,000 clones, with approximately 87% appearing a single time and 35% to 50% taken by the ten largest. CDR1 is LNHDA and CDR2 is SQIVND in the germline V gene (reference sequence). V shed 1 base and J 10 bases; nucleotides not matched to a gene: 9. The CDR3 is made up of 16 amino acids.

The sequence derives from a human donor in a cohort sampled during active COVID-19. The sample taken for sequencing was peripheral blood. This chain connects TRBV19 to TRBJ1-6; 8 nucleotides match TRBD1. CDR3 region: CASSIVETGVWSPLHF. CDR3 in DNA: TGTGCCAGTAGTATAGTAGAGACAGGGGTATGGTCACCCCTCCACTTT.